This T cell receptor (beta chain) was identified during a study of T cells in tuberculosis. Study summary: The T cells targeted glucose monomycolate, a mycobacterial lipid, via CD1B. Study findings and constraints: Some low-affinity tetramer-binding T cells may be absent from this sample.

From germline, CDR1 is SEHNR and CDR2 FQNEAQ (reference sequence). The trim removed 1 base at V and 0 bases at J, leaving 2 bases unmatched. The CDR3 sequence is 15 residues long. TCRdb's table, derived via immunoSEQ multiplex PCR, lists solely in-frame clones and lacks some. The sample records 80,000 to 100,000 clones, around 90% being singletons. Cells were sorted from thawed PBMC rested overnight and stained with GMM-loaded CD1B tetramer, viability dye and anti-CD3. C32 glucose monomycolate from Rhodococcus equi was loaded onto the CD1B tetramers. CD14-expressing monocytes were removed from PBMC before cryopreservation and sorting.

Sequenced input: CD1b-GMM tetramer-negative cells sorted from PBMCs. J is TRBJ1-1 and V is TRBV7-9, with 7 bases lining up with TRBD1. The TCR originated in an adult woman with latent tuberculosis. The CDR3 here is CASSLEGTVNTEAFF. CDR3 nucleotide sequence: TGTGCCAGCAGCTTAGAAGGGACAGTGAACACTGAAGCTTTCTTT.